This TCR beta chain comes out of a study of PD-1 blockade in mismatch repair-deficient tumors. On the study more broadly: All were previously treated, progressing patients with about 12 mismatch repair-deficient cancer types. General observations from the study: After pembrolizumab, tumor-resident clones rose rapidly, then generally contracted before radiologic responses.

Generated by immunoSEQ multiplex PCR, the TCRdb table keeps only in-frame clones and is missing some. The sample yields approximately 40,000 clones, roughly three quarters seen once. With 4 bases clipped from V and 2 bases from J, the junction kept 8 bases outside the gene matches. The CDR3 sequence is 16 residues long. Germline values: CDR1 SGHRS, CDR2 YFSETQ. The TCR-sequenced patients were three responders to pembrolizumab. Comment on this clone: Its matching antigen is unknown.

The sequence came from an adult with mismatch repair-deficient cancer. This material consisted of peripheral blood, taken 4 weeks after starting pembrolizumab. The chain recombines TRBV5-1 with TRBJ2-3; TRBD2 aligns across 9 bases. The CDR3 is CASSLSGTSLTDTQYF. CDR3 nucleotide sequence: TGCGCCAGCAGCCTCTCCGGGACTAGCCTCACAGATACGCAGTATTTT.